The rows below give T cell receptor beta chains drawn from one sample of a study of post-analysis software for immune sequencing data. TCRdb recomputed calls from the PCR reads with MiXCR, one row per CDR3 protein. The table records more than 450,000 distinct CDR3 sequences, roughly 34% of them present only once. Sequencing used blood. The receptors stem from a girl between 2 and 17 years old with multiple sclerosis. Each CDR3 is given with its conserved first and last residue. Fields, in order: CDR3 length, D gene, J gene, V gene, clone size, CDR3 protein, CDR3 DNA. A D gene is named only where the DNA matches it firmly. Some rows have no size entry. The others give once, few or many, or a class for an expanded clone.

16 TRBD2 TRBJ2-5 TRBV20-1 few CSARTTSGGNQETQYF TGCAGTGCTAGAACGACTAGCGGGGGAAACCAAGAGACCCAGTACTTC
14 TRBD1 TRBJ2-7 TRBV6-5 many CASSRGRGHHEQYF TGTGCCAGCAGTCGGGGCAGGGGGCATCACGAGCAGTACTTC
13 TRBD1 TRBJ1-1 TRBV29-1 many CSVGQGGNTEAFF TGCAGCGTTGGACAGGGCGGGAACACTGAAGCTTTCTTT
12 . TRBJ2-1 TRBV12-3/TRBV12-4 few CASTMGYNEQFF TGTGCCAGCACCATGGGATACAATGAGCAGTTCTTC
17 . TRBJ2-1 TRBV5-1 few CASSSRGGGFSYNEQFF TGCGCCAGCAGCTCCCGAGGCGGGGGCTTTTCCTACAATGAGCAGTTCTTC
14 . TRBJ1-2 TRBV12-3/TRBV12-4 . CASRPAMPGLGYTF TGTGCCAGCAGACCCGCGATGCCAGGGCTCGGCTACACCTTC
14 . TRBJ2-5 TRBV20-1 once CSASSRSDGGTQYF TGCAGTGCTAGTTCACGTTCGGATGGAGGGACCCAGTACTTC
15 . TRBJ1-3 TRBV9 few CASSVVPRADSTIYF TGTGCCAGCAGCGTAGTTCCCAGGGCGGACAGCACCATATATTTT
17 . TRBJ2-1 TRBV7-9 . CASSLYRSFGGYNEQFF TGTGCCAGCAGCTTATATCGTTCGTTTGGGGGCTACAATGAGCAGTTCTTC
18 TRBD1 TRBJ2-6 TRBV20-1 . CSARYAGTGGSGANVLTF TGCAGTGCTAGATATGCCGGGACAGGGGGCTCTGGGGCCAACGTCCTGACTTTC
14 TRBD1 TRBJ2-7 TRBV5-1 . CASRGQGADYEQYF TGCGCCAGCAGGGGACAGGGGGCTGACTACGAGCAGTACTTC
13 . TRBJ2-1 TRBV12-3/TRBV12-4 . CASNSGVANEQFF TGTGCCAGCAACTCCGGAGTCGCCAATGAGCAGTTCTTC
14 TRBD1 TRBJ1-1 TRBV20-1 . CSARSGTGDTEAFF TGCAGTGCTAGATCTGGGACAGGAGACACTGAAGCTTTCTTT
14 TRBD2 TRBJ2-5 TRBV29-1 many CSVGGLAGVETQYF TGCAGCGTTGGGGGACTAGCGGGGGTTGAGACCCAGTACTTC
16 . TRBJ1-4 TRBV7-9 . CASSAPGQGQPEKLFF TGTGCCAGCAGCGCCCCCGGTCAGGGGCAGCCTGAAAAACTGTTTTTT
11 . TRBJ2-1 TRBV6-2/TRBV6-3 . CASSPTRLQFF TGTGCCAGCAGTCCGACTAGATTGCAGTTCTTC
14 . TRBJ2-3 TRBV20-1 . CSAPLGGRTDTQYF TGCAGTGCTCCACTCGGGGGGCGCACAGATACGCAGTATTTT
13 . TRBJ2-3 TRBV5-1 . CASSFTTGDTQYF TGCGCCAGCAGCTTCACGACGGGGGATACGCAGTATTTT
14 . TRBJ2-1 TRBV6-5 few CASSYGQGTNEQFF TGTGCCAGCAGTTACGGGCAGGGCACCAATGAGCAGTTCTTC
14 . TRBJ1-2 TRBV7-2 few CASARDRANYGYTF TGTGCCAGCGCTAGGGACCGCGCTAACTATGGCTACACCTTC
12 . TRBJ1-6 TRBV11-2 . CASSLGGVTLHF TGTGCCAGCAGCTTAGGTGGGGTCACCCTCCACTTT
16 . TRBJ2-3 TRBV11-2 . CASSLVGGGGSDTQYF TGTGCCAGCAGCTTAGTAGGGGGCGGGGGATCAGATACGCAGTATTTT
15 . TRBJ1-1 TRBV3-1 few CASSQDMGLNTEAFF TGTGCCAGCAGCCAAGATATGGGCTTGAACACTGAAGCTTTCTTT
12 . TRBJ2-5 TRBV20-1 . CSTSRGQETQYF TGCAGTACTAGTCGGGGTCAAGAGACCCAGTACTTC
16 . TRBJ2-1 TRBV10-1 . CASSESVLSSYNEQFF TGCGCCAGCAGTGAGAGTGTCCTCAGCTCCTACAATGAGCAGTTCTTC
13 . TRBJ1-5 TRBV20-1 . CSAREAPTQPQHF TGCAGTGCTCGAGAGGCCCCGACACAGCCCCAGCATTTT
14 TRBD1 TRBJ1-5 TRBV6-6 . CASNPTGVHQPQHF TGTGCCAGCAATCCGACAGGGGTTCATCAGCCCCAGCATTTT
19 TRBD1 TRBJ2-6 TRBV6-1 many CASSAFPGQGSSGANVLTF TGTGCCAGCAGTGCATTCCCGGGACAGGGCTCGTCTGGGGCCAACGTCCTGACTTTC
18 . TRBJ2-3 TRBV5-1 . CASSLEPRRSPGTDTQYF TGCGCCAGCAGCTTGGAACCTCGGCGAAGCCCAGGCACAGATACGCAGTATTTT
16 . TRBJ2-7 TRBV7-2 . CASSPSPAGALYEQYF TGTGCCAGCAGCCCCAGCCCCGCCGGGGCGCTCTACGAGCAGTACTTC
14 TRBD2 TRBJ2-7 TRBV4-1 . CASSRGGESYEQYF TGCGCCAGCAGCCGGGGAGGGGAGTCCTACGAGCAGTACTTC
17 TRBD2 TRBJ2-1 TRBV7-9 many CASSRTSGPSFYNEQFF TGTGCCAGCAGCCGGACTAGCGGACCCTCCTTCTACAATGAGCAGTTCTTC
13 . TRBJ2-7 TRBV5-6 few CASSLTYSYEQYF TGTGCCAGCAGCCTGACATACTCCTACGAGCAGTACTTC
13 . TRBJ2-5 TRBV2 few CASSEAQWETQYF TGTGCCAGCAGTGAAGCGCAATGGGAGACCCAGTACTTC
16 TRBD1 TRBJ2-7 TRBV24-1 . CATSALGTGGSYEQYF TGTGCCACCAGTGCCTTAGGGACAGGGGGATCCTACGAGCAGTACTTC